This TCR beta chain was recovered during a study of shared clonotypes between healthy human individuals (TCRdb year 2020). Study-level background: The cohort included three men and two women between 18 and 49 years of age. For each donor, three plates each were used for CD4 naive and CD4 memory, two plates were used for CD8 naive, and one plate was used for CD8 memory. Different laboratories and diverse techniques were used to prepare libraries and sequence TCR repertoires, to increase sequencing depth and limit assay-specific biases. The study deeply sequenced blood TCR repertoires of about 5 healthy adults to estimate repertoire size and the extent of clonotype sharing between individuals. Per donor, leukapheresis produced somewhere between about 0.94 and 8.9 billion PBMCs. General conclusions and limits of the study: Sampling was limited to blood, and TCR repertoires in tissue likely differ from TCR repertoires in blood. Higher generation probabilities were observed for clonotypes shared by all four sorted-subset donors than for non-shared clonotypes. Rarefaction of sorted-subset datasets indicated incomplete sequencing despite the large sequencing depth. The genetic and exposure-history diversity represented was limited by the small number of donors. When a few donors were compared, the shared fraction of clonotypes was roughly 5% for naive CD4, over 3% for naive CD8, 2.3% for memory CD4, and 0.35% to 0.4% for memory CD8. Estimated clonotype richness was generally larger for naive than for memory subsets. Pairwise subsampling indicated that sequencing depth was expected to affect the degree of clonotype sharing among donors.

CD8 naive samples were CD45RO-negative cells positively selected for CCR7, giving a CD45RA+CCR7+ population that excluded TemRA cells. Healthy HIV-negative adults with no recently reported acute infections or vaccinations were included as donors. Every donor was a Caucasian adult living in Nashville, Tennessee, USA. Blood was collected by leukapheresis, and PBMCs were isolated by Ficoll-Histopaque density gradient centrifugation and then cryopreserved in liquid nitrogen vapor phase. Purity and quantity of every magnetically sorted T cell population were checked by analytical flow cytometry. Genomic DNA was isolated from every sorted fraction and measured by UV absorbance on a Nanodrop 2000c. At the junction V is shortened by 1 base and J by 3 bases; bases outside the gene matches: 4. From its cysteine to its phenylalanine, the CDR3 spans 15 amino acids. Here the CDR3 DNA is all that survives: 45 bases in frame from base 1. Via the germline V gene, CDR1 is SGHVS and CDR2 FNYEAQ.

A remark on this clone: No antigen is known for it. No much larger clone exists at a distance of one base, and base qualities are not known.

TCR CDR3 regions were amplified from genomic DNA by multiplex PCR using the deep immunoSEQ assay. Genomic DNA extracted from each cell subset was distributed evenly over all wells of several immunoSEQ 96-well plates, and each plate served as one replicate. For sorted subsets, each replicate PCR was loaded with about 0.2 ug genomic DNA, equivalent to about 33,000 T cell genomes. The purified libraries were quantified using a Qubit 3.0 fluorometer, sized with a Bioanalyzer 2100, and then quantified again using the KAPA Library Quantification kit. Every immunoSEQ 96-well plate was sequenced on a dedicated single-read 150-cycle Illumina NextSeq 550 flow cell. On the authors' methods: Because the immunoSEQ output included only junctional sequences and no quality scores, the filtering could not be the same as the filtering used for full-length reads. To assign V/J genes and CDR3, sequences were annotated against IMGT germline references using PyIR, a Python wrapper for IgBLAST v1.9. Reads with weak V/J assignments (E-value above 1e-6), missing CDR3, stop codons, out-of-frame junctions, or ambiguous translated residues were removed. A V3J clonotype was defined by an identical inferred V gene, J gene, and CDR3 amino acid sequence. The percentage overlap between two repertoires was calculated by dividing the number of shared unique clonotypes by the size of the smaller repertoire. Richness of each repertoire was evaluated using RTK rarefaction, the Chao1 estimator, and Recon v2.1 estimates of unobserved clonotypes. Generation probabilities for all TCRbeta clonotypes obtained by the gDNA method from a handful of donors were computed using OLGA. In its TCRdb copy, this immuneACCESS table keeps in-frame sequences only and misses some clones. Where compared with another copy, unresolved V genes explain less than half of these, and the others have no known cause. V, J and clone size derive from that table, while D and trimming were established from the DNA sequence. Across this sample there are more than 550,000 clones, with 92% seen only once. The ten largest clones represent roughly 22% of the sample.

This chain joins TRBV7-6 to TRBJ2-7; 9 of the junction bases match TRBD1. The sample consisted of naive CD8+ T cells sorted from blood. The cell subset or site tag for this specimen amounts to: CD45RA+CCR7+. The origin of this receptor is a man aged 25-45 years in good health. CDR3 loop: CASSLEGQGVYEQYF. The DNA sequence follows: TGTGCCAGCAGCTTAGAGGGACAGGGCGTCTACGAGCAGTACTTC.